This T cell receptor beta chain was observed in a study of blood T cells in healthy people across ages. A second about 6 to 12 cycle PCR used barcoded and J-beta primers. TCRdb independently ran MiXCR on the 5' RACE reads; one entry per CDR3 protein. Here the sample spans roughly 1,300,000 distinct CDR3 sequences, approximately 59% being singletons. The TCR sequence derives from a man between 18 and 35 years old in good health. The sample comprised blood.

The CDR3 region has the DNA TGCAGTGCTACCACCCGGACTACCAATGAGCAGTTCTTC. Protein sequence: CSATTRTTNEQFF. The V gene is TRBV20-1, the J gene TRBJ2-1; D possibly corresponds to TRBD2 (6 bases). Trimming cost V 4 bases and J 6 bases, with 13 bases left between them. The CDR3 is made up of 13 amino acids. Germline CDR1 and CDR2: DFQATT and SNEGSKA (reference sequence).